This TCR beta chain was found in a study of CD8 T cells in ankylosing spondylitis. Study findings and constraints: From matched ankylosing spondylitis synovial fluid, disease-linked clones were reportedly recovered at significantly enriched levels. Before this, some motif variants had been reported in reactive arthritis synovial fluid and blood. Ankylosing spondylitis blood seemed to carry a telltale TCR beta motif made of eight highly homologous variants.

This clonotype was seen more than once but under ten times. Antigen specificity is unknown. Libraries for TCR beta were made by quantitative 5'-RACE with molecular barcodes. One entry per CDR3 protein, called by TCRdb with MiXCR from the 5' RACE reads. Seen here are roughly 130,000 distinct CDR3 sequences, about 6.5% observed once, and the top ten hold 9% to 15%. V lost 4 bases and J lost 5; bases outside the gene matches: 8. The length of the CDR3 is 14 residues. Germline V lookup: CDR1 SGHRS, CDR2 YFSETQ. The sequence came from a male donor with ankylosing spondylitis or in good health (not recorded which). Material: blood, either unsorted or a sorted T cell fraction (not recorded which). This chain uses TRBV5-1 with TRBJ1-1, with 7 bases lining up with TRBD1. The CDR3 DNA reads as TGCGCCAGCAGCCGGACCGAGACAGGGACTGAAGCTTTCTTT. Translated: CASSRTETGTEAFF.